This TCR beta chain is from a study of blood T cell repertoires in COVID-19. On the study more broadly: Sample material is recorded as cDNA or gDNA derived from T cells, B-cell-depleted T cells, or PBMCs.

Original methodology: Reference gene primers were amplified, and this amplification served to estimate nucleated cell counts. The method was immunoSEQ multiplex PCR; TCRdb's version includes in-frame clones alone and lacks a portion of them. The V and J calls and the clone size are those of that table, but D and trimming were determined from the DNA. The repertoire holds over 200,000 clones, with 83% as singletons. V was clipped by 7 bases and J by 8 bases, with 23 bases between them. The CDR3 is 15 amino acids. Per the germline V gene, CDR1 is SEHNR and CDR2 is FQNEAQ (reference sequence). The chain is built from TRBV7-9 and TRBJ1-2; D call uncertain. The sequence came from a woman aged 40 to 50 with active or convalescent COVID-19. Sequenced input: peripheral blood. CDR3 sequence: CASNSNNGEAEGYTF. In nucleotides, the CDR3 is TGTGCCAGCAACTCTAACAACGGGGAGGCTGAGGGCTACACCTTC.